This entry lists 20 T cell receptor beta chains sequenced from one sample in a study of regulatory T cells in long-lasting Graves disease. Time point given: newly diagnosed GD, antithyroid drugs for less than 3 months. The TCR library was made from RNA extracted from PBMCs. HTBI primers from iRepertoire and Arm-PCR of CDR3 regions yielded the TCR beta libraries. In TCRdb, the multiplex PCR reads were re-called with MiXCR into one record per CDR3 protein. Of a few hundred thousand distinct CDR3 sequences in the sample, 20% were seen once. The input for sequencing was peripheral blood mononuclear cells (PBMCs), taken at new diagnosis, from a patient treated with antithyroid drugs. Every receptor here comes from a female donor with Graves disease.

As regards this clonotype: This clone may be a read error of a much larger clone one base away. The chain is built from TRBV15 and TRBJ2-1, with 7 bases lining up with TRBD2. The CDR3 consists of 12 residues. Germline V lookup: CDR1 LNHNV, CDR2 YYDKDF (reference sequence). CDR3 region: CVTSRPGGRQFF. The DNA of the CDR3 is TGTGTCACCAGCAGGCCCGGCGGGAGGCAGTTCTTC.

This clonotype was observed at least ten times. The chain carries TRBV11-2 and TRBJ2-5, with D tentatively TRBD2 (6 bases). V was clipped by 6 bases and J by 1 base, with 15 bases between them. Germline V gives CDR1 SGHAT, CDR2 FQNNGV. The CDR3 is 15 residues long. The CDR3 loop is CASRRTSTIQETQYF. In DNA form, the CDR3 reads TGTGCCAGCAGGAGAACTAGCACAATCCAAGAGACCCAGTACTTC.

A few counts support this clonotype. A clone one base away is much larger, so this may be a read error. The chain has TRBV10-3 and TRBJ1-1, with 8 bases matching TRBD1. Germline V gene sequence: CDR1 ENHRY, CDR2 SYGVKD. The ends lost 1 base at V and 6 bases at J; junction bases unmatched: 7. The length of the CDR3 is 15 residues. This chain's CDR3 is CAISEWDRKDAEAFF. CDR3 DNA sequence: TGTGCCATCAGTGAGTGGGACAGGAAGGACGCTGAAGCTTTCTTT.

This clonotype was seen ten or more times. This chain uses TRBV3-1 with TRBJ2-7, with 8 bases matching TRBD2. J was trimmed by 2 bases and V by 5 bases; bases with no gene match: 20. This CDR3 comprises 19 residues. CDR1 and CDR2 (germline): LGHDT, YNNKEL (reference sequence). The CDR3 DNA reads as TGTGCCAGCAGCGAAGGACTAGCTTATGCCTTACAGGACCCCTACGAGCAGTACTTC. Translating it yields CASSEGLAYALQDPYEQYF.

This clonotype was detected many times. The CDR3 loop is CASRSILNTEAFF. The CDR3, as DNA: TGTGCCAGCAGGTCAATTCTGAACACTGAAGCTTTCTTT. The rearrangement uses TRBV6-1 and TRBJ1-1; D gene ambiguous. The CDR3 is 13 amino acids. V shed 6 bases and J shed 0 bases, with 8 bases lying between them. Germline values: CDR1 MNHNS, CDR2 SASEGT.

This clonotype came up many times. The gene calls are TRBV30 and TRBJ1-5, with 10 bases identical to TRBD1. There are 14 residues in the CDR3. V shed 5 bases, J shed 2 bases, and the junction held 3 bases outside the gene matches. Germline assignment: CDR1 GTSNPN and CDR2 SVGIG (reference sequence). The CDR3 protein is CAWETGGGNQPQHF. CDR3 in DNA: TGTGCCTGGGAGACAGGGGGCGGCAATCAGCCCCAGCATTTT.

At least ten counts were recorded for this clonotype. The V and J genes are TRBV5-6 and TRBJ1-5; D call uncertain. V lost 0 bases and J 1 base, leaving 17 bases between the germline ends. The length of the CDR3 is 18 residues. CDR1 and CDR2 from the germline V gene are SGHDT and YYEEEE. Here the CDR3 reads CASSLDQHHLGSNQPQHF. In DNA, the CDR3 is TGTGCCAGCAGCTTGGACCAGCACCATTTAGGGAGCAATCAGCCCCAGCATTTT.

For this clonotype: A read error may be the cause here, since a much bigger clone is one base away. This sequence joins TRBV4-2 and TRBJ1-2, with 7 bases that match TRBD1. This CDR3 is 15 amino acids long. V gave up 4 bases and J gave up 3 bases; unmatched junction bases: 8. Germline V CDR1 and CDR2: LGHNA, YNFKEQ. CDR3 sequence reads: CASSLRQGTDYGYTF. For the CDR3, the DNA is TGTGCCAGCAGCCTGAGACAGGGAACGGACTATGGCTACACCTTC.

This clonotype was seen repeatedly, ten times or more. The chain has TRBV5-1 and TRBJ1-1; weak D call: TRBD1 (5 bases). V dropped 2 bases and J dropped 5 bases, with 10 bases sitting between them. Germline assignment: CDR1 SGHRS and CDR2 YFSETQ. CDR3 length: 13 amino acids. The CDR3 DNA reads as TGCGCCAGCAGCTTAGGGGTAGGAACTGAAGCTTTCTTT. Translating it yields CASSLGVGTEAFF.

This clonotype was recorded many times. In DNA form, the CDR3 reads TGCGCCAGCAGCTTGGCCGGTGGGCTACTCAATGAGCAGTTCTTC. Protein: CASSLAGGLLNEQFF. The V gene is TRBV5-1, the J gene TRBJ2-1, with D unresolved. This CDR3 comprises 15 residues. Trimming left V 0 bases short and J 6 bases short, with 13 bases between. Germline CDR1 is SGHRS and CDR2 is YFSETQ.

This clonotype was detected many times. This rearrangement joins TRBV20-1 to TRBJ2-2, with D tentatively TRBD1 or TRBD2 (5 bases each). The CDR3 totals 15 residues. CDR1 is DFQATT and CDR2 is SNEGSKA in the germline V gene (reference sequence). Between the trimmed V and J ends, which lost 3 bases and 6 bases, there was a span of 17 bases. The CDR3 region has the DNA TGCAGTGCTAGGCTCCGGGACGGCCGCGCCGGGGAGCTGTTTTTT. Amino acid sequence: CSARLRDGRAGELFF.

This clonotype was picked up a small number of times. The rearrangement joins TRBV4-1 to TRBJ1-2; 7 bases are a match to TRBD1. This CDR3 spans 13 amino acids. Germline CDR1 reads MGHRA; CDR2 reads YSYEKL. The V segment lost 4 bases and the J segment 3 bases; nucleotides outside the gene matches: 2. The CDR3 spells CASSPDRDYGYTF. For the CDR3, the DNA is TGCGCCAGCAGCCCTGACAGGGACTATGGCTACACCTTC.

As for this clonotype: A far bigger clonotype differs at one base, so this is likely a read error. V gene TRBV20-1 combines with J gene TRBJ2-3, with TRBD2 matching 8 bases. The J call is uncertain, as TRBJ2-1 better fits the DNA end. The CDR3 sequence is 15 residues long. From germline, CDR1 is DFQATT and CDR2 SNEGSKA (reference sequence). The CDR3 region is CSARRREDSSDEQFF. CDR3 coding DNA: TGCAGTGCTAGGCGGCGGGAGGACTCGTCGGATGAGCAGTTCTTC.

As for this clonotype: A much larger clone differs by one base, so this may be a read error. The chain links TRBV7-3 to TRBJ2-3; perhaps TRBD2 as D (8 bases). V lost 4 bases to trimming and J lost 3 bases, with 20 bases between them. CDR1 is SGHTA and CDR2 is FQGTGA in the germline V gene. CDR3 length: 17 amino acids. As DNA, the CDR3 is TGTGCCAGCAGCTCACCGACTAGCGAGGGGGCGACAGATACGCAGTATTTT. Protein sequence: CASSSPTSEGATDTQYF. Complete variable domain (other parts from reference TRBV7-3 and TRBJ2-3): GAGVSQTPSNKVTEKGKYVELRCDPISGHTALYWYRQSLGQGPEFLIYFQGTGAADDSGLPNDRFFAVRPEGSVSTLKIQRTERGDSAVYLCASSSPTSEGATDTQYFGPGTRLTVL.

This clonotype was counted many times. The chain has TRBV18 and TRBJ1-1, with 7 bases aligning to TRBD1. The CDR3 has 16 residues. With 6 bases clipped from V and 6 bases from J, the junction kept 16 bases outside the gene matches. From germline, CDR1 is KGHSH and CDR2 LQKENI. CDR3 sequence reads: CASSLRNRGSGAEAFF. CDR3 DNA sequence: TGTGCCAGCTCTCTCAGGAACAGGGGATCGGGCGCTGAAGCTTTCTTT.

This clonotype was seen ten or more times. The chain joins TRBV3-1 to TRBJ1-4; D is undetermined. V was shortened by 4 bases and J by 8 bases, with 11 bases between the two germline ends. CDR1 and CDR2 (germline): LGHDT, YNNKEL (reference sequence). The CDR3 loop spans 13 amino acids. As DNA, the CDR3 is TGTGCCAGCAGCCCGGGCCCCTCCGAAAAACTGTTTTTT. This translates into CASSPGPSEKLFF. Looking up the rest from reference TRBV3-1 and TRBJ1-4 gives the full variable domain: DTAVSQTPKYLVTQMGNDKSIKCEQNLGHDTMYWYKQDSKKFLKIMFSYNNKELIINETVPNRFSPKSPDKAHLNLHINSLELGDSAVYFCASSPGPSEKLFFGSGTQLSVL.

This clonotype was seen repeatedly, ten times or more. This sequence joins TRBV7-2 and TRBJ2-7, with 8 bases fitting TRBD2. V shed 1 base, J shed 7 bases, and the junction held 3 bases outside the gene matches. CDR3 length: 13 residues. Germline values: CDR1 SGHTA, CDR2 FQGNSA. The CDR3 sequence: CASSLEGGGEQYF. For the CDR3, the DNA is TGTGCCAGCAGCTTAGAGGGCGGGGGGGAGCAGTACTTC.

This clonotype has just a few counts. The gene calls are TRBV4-2 and TRBJ2-1, with D possibly being TRBD2 (5 bases). The CDR3 totals 13 residues. Deletions cut 4 bases from V and 10 bases from J, with 14 bases between. CDR1 LGHNA and CDR2 YNFKEQ come from the germline V gene. The CDR3 is CASSLLTIREQFF. CDR3 in DNA: TGTGCCAGCAGCCTATTGACTATCAGGGAGCAGTTCTTC.

This clonotype appeared a few times. V and J are TRBV10-1 and TRBJ2-1; the match to TRBD2 covers 7 bases. The length of the CDR3 is 14 residues. The junction had 7 bases not matched to a gene; V was cut back by 2 bases and J by 9 bases. The germline V gene encodes CDR1 WNHNN and CDR2 SYGVQD (reference sequence). The CDR3 region has the DNA TGCGCCAGCAGTGAGGGACTAGGGTGGGCTGAGCAGTTCTTC. This gives the protein CASSEGLGWAEQFF.

The sample holds many counts of this clonotype. A read error may account for a junction end that differs from germline. The chain employs TRBV6-1 and TRBJ1-1; D unresolved. CDR3 length: 10 amino acids. CDR1 is MNHNS and CDR2 is SASEGT in the germline V gene. This chain's CDR3 is CASGNSEAFF. The CDR3 nucleotides are TGTGCCAGCGGGAACTCTGAAGCTTTCTTT.